This is a list of T cell receptor beta chains from one sample in a study of PD-1 blockade in mismatch repair-deficient tumors. TCRdb keeps only in-frame clones here, not all; method: immunoSEQ multiplex PCR. The sample includes about 22,000 clones, almost 85% seen only once; the top ten take approximately 17%. Sequences were derived from peripheral blood, sampled 2 weeks after starting pembrolizumab. All receptors derive from an adult with mismatch repair-deficient cancer. Both conserved end residues are part of each CDR3. Each record gives: clone size, V gene, J gene, D gene, CDR3 protein, CDR3 DNA. The D gene is left open where the match is weak. Part of the rows lack a size; the others show once, few, many or a class for expanded clones.

-	TRBV30	TRBJ1-2	-	CAWSGAYGYTF	TGTGCCTGGTCCGGCGCCTATGGCTACACCTTC
-	TRBV10-3	TRBJ2-6	-	CAISVSDLGSGANVLTF	TGTGCCATCAGTGTATCGGACTTAGGCTCTGGGGCCAACGTCCTGACTTTC
once	TRBV28	TRBJ2-7	TRBD1	CASTKMGTGASEQYF	TGTGCCAGCACAAAGATGGGGACAGGGGCGAGCGAGCAGTACTTC
-	TRBV6-5	TRBJ2-3	TRBD2	CASRNSGASTDTQYF	TGTGCCAGCAGGAATAGCGGGGCTAGCACAGATACGCAGTATTTT
-	TRBV5-6	TRBJ2-5	TRBD1	CASSLVVTGGAETQYF	TGTGCCAGCAGCTTGGTAGTGACAGGGGGCGCGGAGACCCAGTACTTC
-	TRBV6-1	TRBJ1-1	-	CASTSPANTEAFF	TGTGCCAGCACCTCGCCAGCGAACACTGAAGCTTTCTTT
-	TRBV2	TRBJ2-3	-	CASSVIRSSTDTQYF	TGTGCCAGCAGTGTGATTCGTTCTAGCACAGATACGCAGTATTTT
-	TRBV4-1	TRBJ2-4	-	CASSQGFPLAAVRAKNIQYF	TGCGCCAGCAGCCAAGGGTTTCCCTTGGCGGCTGTGAGGGCCAAAAACATTCAGTACTTC
-	TRBV6-1	TRBJ1-2	TRBD1	CASSEWDRGPGGYTF	TGTGCCAGCAGTGAATGGGACAGGGGCCCGGGTGGCTACACCTTC
-	TRBV7-2	TRBJ2-3	TRBD2	CASSLAGTSGTLDTQYF	TGTGCCAGCAGCTTAGCGGGGACTAGCGGGACGTTAGATACGCAGTATTTT
-	TRBV5-4	TRBJ2-3	-	CASSLDGREGTDTQYF	TGTGCCAGCAGCTTGGATGGGAGAGAAGGCACAGATACGCAGTATTTT
-	TRBV9	TRBJ2-7	-	CASSPRLGYEQYF	TGTGCCAGCAGCCCCCGACTGGGCTACGAGCAGTACTTC
-	TRBV10-1	TRBJ2-1	TRBD1	CASSSPTGLGDNEQFF	TGCGCCAGCAGTTCTCCGACAGGGCTGGGGGACAATGAGCAGTTCTTC
-	TRBV19	TRBJ2-1	-	CASSIDVRGPYNEQFF	TGTGCCAGTAGTATAGATGTGAGGGGCCCCTACAATGAGCAGTTCTTC
-	TRBV25-1	TRBJ2-7	TRBD1	CASSGPRHRGYYEQYF	TGTGCCAGCAGTGGACCGCGGCACAGGGGATACTACGAGCAGTACTTC
-	TRBV5-4	TRBJ2-3	-	CASTPRPGRTSSTDTQYF	TGTGCCAGCACCCCCCGACCCGGACGGACCTCTAGCACAGATACGCAGTATTTT
-	TRBV7-2	TRBJ2-5	-	CASSLSGDLRETQYF	TGTGCCAGCAGCTTATCAGGAGACCTCAGGGAGACCCAGTACTTC
-	TRBV11-3	TRBJ2-7	-	CASSLDGSYEQYF	TGTGCCAGCAGCTTAGACGGCAGCTACGAGCAGTACTTC
-	TRBV6-5	TRBJ2-5	-	CASSVFQETQYF	TGTGCCAGCTCGGTGTTCCAAGAGACCCAGTACTTC
-	TRBV13	TRBJ2-1	TRBD2	CASNKWAGAYNEQFF	TGTGCCAGCAATAAGTGGGCGGGAGCCTACAATGAGCAGTTCTTC
medium-sized	TRBV27	TRBJ1-1	-	CASSPWTRNTEAFF	TGTGCCAGCAGTCCATGGACGAGGAACACTGAAGCTTTCTTT
-	TRBV4-3	TRBJ2-3	TRBD1	CASSQSSTGGHTDTQYF	TGCGCCAGCAGCCAATCTTCCACAGGGGGTCACACAGATACGCAGTATTTT
-	TRBV27	TRBJ1-1	TRBD1	CASSPSQGRMTEAFF	TGTGCCAGCAGTCCATCACAGGGGAGGATGACTGAAGCTTTCTTT
-	TRBV11-3	TRBJ2-5	TRBD2	CASSIDVYSGRETQYF	TGTGCCAGCAGCATAGACGTCTATAGCGGGAGAGAGACCCAGTACTTC
few	TRBV6-6	TRBJ1-2	-	CASTSGAISNYGYTF	TGTGCCAGCACCTCAGGGGCAATCTCTAACTATGGCTACACCTTC
-	TRBV6-5	TRBJ2-1	TRBD2	CASRGGASGYNEQFF	TGTGCCAGCAGAGGTGGGGCTAGCGGGTACAATGAGCAGTTCTTC
once	TRBV29-1	TRBJ2-3	TRBD1	CSVGIQGATDTQYF	TGCAGCGTTGGGATACAGGGGGCCACAGATACGCAGTATTTT
once	TRBV29-1	TRBJ2-5	-	CSVLWGGVETQYF	TGCAGCGTCCTTTGGGGGGGCGTGGAGACCCAGTACTTC
-	TRBV6-5	TRBJ2-2	-	CASKLAGNTGELFF	TGTGCCAGCAAACTAGCAGGGAACACCGGGGAGCTGTTTTTT
once	TRBV5-6	TRBJ2-7	-	CASSPAGIADYEQYF	TGTGCCAGCAGCCCAGCCGGGATAGCGGACTACGAGCAGTACTTC
-	TRBV9	TRBJ2-3	-	CASSAISGTSTDTQYF	TGTGCCAGCAGCGCGATTAGCGGTACTAGCACAGATACGCAGTATTTT
-	TRBV5-1	TRBJ2-7	-	CASSFLEIGSSYEQYF	TGCGCCAGCAGCTTCCTGGAGATCGGTAGCTCCTACGAGCAGTACTTC
few	TRBV23-1	TRBJ2-3	-	CASSPPEGQPTDTQYF	TGCGCCAGCAGCCCCCCAGAGGGGCAACCCACAGATACGCAGTATTTT
-	TRBV7-9	TRBJ2-1	TRBD2	CASSSGLAVWNEQFF	TGTGCCAGCAGCTCGGGACTAGCGGTCTGGAATGAGCAGTTCTTC
-	TRBV28	TRBJ1-1	-	CASSGWGRAFF	TGTGCCAGCAGTGGGTGGGGGCGAGCTTTCTTT
-	TRBV5-1	TRBJ2-7	-	CASSIAGQQSDEQYF	TGCGCCAGCAGCATCGCTGGCCAACAGTCTGACGAGCAGTACTTC
-	TRBV7-6	TRBJ1-6	TRBD1	CASSLALGQGNSPLHF	TGTGCCAGCAGCTTAGCCTTGGGACAGGGGAATTCACCCCTCCACTTT
-	TRBV10-2	TRBJ2-7	TRBD1	CASRDPGQGFSYEQYF	TGCGCCAGCAGGGATCCGGGACAGGGATTTTCCTACGAGCAGTACTTC
once	TRBV19	TRBJ2-7	-	CASSIPGRTSYEQYF	TGTGCCAGTAGTATCCCAGGGAGGACATCCTACGAGCAGTACTTC
-	TRBV7-2	TRBJ2-7	TRBD2	CASSRTSAPSYEQYF	TGTGCCAGCAGCCGGACTAGCGCCCCCTCCTACGAGCAGTACTTC
once	TRBV4-2	TRBJ1-2	TRBD1	CASSQVVTGEPYGYTF	TGTGCCAGCAGCCAAGTGGTAACAGGGGAACCCTATGGCTACACCTTC
-	TRBV19	TRBJ2-3	TRBD2	CASSISAGEGTDTQYF	TGTGCCAGTAGTATATCGGCGGGAGAGGGCACAGATACGCAGTATTTT
-	TRBV19	TRBJ2-5	-	CASSISGETQYF	TGTGCCAGTAGTATATCAGGAGAGACCCAGTACTTC
-	TRBV6-1	TRBJ2-7	-	CASSETLYLSYEQYF	TGTGCCAGCAGTGAGACTTTATACCTCTCCTACGAGCAGTACTTC
once	TRBV14	TRBJ1-3	TRBD1	CASSNYGTDDSGNTIYF	TGTGCCAGCAGCAACTACGGGACAGACGACTCTGGAAACACCATATATTTT
-	TRBV30	TRBJ2-1	TRBD2	CAWSGSLTSGRSSYNEQFF	TGTGCCTGGAGTGGTAGCCTGACTAGCGGGAGAAGCTCCTACAATGAGCAGTTCTTC
-	TRBV5-1	TRBJ2-1	-	CASSDVEFNEQFF	TGCGCCAGCTCGGATGTAGAGTTCAATGAGCAGTTCTTC
-	TRBV10-2	TRBJ2-5	-	CASSEQYQETQYF	TGCGCCAGCAGTGAGCAGTACCAAGAGACCCAGTACTTC
-	TRBV6-5	TRBJ2-1	-	CASSGGPDEQFF	TGTGCCAGCAGTGGAGGTCCAGATGAGCAGTTCTTC
-	TRBV2	TRBJ2-7	TRBD1	CASTGQGPYEQYF	TGTGCCAGCACGGGACAGGGACCCTACGAGCAGTACTTC
few	TRBV7-9	TRBJ2-5	-	CASSLEGSKETQYF	TGTGCCAGCAGCTTAGAAGGGAGTAAAGAGACCCAGTACTTC
-	TRBV5-4	TRBJ2-5	-	CASSPWTTQETQYF	TGTGCCAGCAGCCCCTGGACCACTCAAGAGACCCAGTACTTC
-	TRBV5-1	TRBJ2-7	TRBD1	CASSPEIGQAYEQYF	TGCGCCAGCAGCCCGGAAATAGGACAGGCCTACGAGCAGTACTTC
-	TRBV11-2	TRBJ1-2	-	CASSLGRDYGYTF	TGTGCCAGCAGCTTGGGCAGAGACTATGGCTACACCTTC
-	TRBV11-2	TRBJ1-1	-	CASSLTGNTEAFF	TGTGCCAGCAGCTTAACGGGGAACACTGAAGCTTTCTTT